A single sample is the source of the 21 T cell receptor beta chains below, sequenced in a study of blood T cell repertoires in COVID-19. Method: immunoSEQ multiplex PCR; TCRdb's copy keeps in-frame clones and lacks some. The sample has 260,000 or so clones; 88% are singletons. Sequenced sample: peripheral blood. These receptors all stem from a man younger than 35 with active or convalescent COVID-19.

The genes are TRBV4-2 and TRBJ2-1; D is perhaps TRBD2 (5 bases). Germline V CDR1 and CDR2: LGHNA, YNFKEQ. The length of the CDR3 is 16 residues. V lost 1 base and J 2 bases, leaving 12 bases between the germline ends. The CDR3 spells CASSQGSASTYNEQFF. The CDR3 region has the DNA TGTGCCAGCAGCCAAGGGTCGGCTAGCACCTACAATGAGCAGTTCTTC.

The rearrangement links TRBV6-5 to TRBJ1-5, with TRBD1 matching over 7 bases. CDR1 and CDR2 (germline): MNHEY, SVGAGI. With 6 bases clipped from V and 3 bases from J, the junction kept 5 bases outside the gene matches. This CDR3 comprises 14 residues. CDR3 region: CASRRGQFNQPQHF. The CDR3 coding sequence is TGTGCCAGCAGGAGGGGGCAGTTCAATCAGCCCCAGCATTTT.

The chain recombines TRBV4-1 with TRBJ1-2, with 8 bases identical to TRBD1. V trimming: 4 bases; J trimming: 8 bases; junction bases outside the gene matches: 6. Germline lookup yields CDR1 MGHRA and CDR2 YSYEKL. CDR3 length: 13 residues. CDR3 coding DNA: TGCGCCAGCAGCCCCGGGACAGGTGGGGGCTACACCTTC. It yields the protein CASSPGTGGGYTF.

This clone has just a few counts. The V and J genes are TRBV4-3 and TRBJ1-2; TRBD1 might be the D (6 bases). Germline V lookup: CDR1 LGHNA, CDR2 YSLEER. The CDR3 extends over 15 amino acids. Trimming took 1 base from V and 0 from J, leaving 9 bases between them. The CDR3 protein is CASSQGTATNYGYTF. The DNA for the CDR3 is TGCGCCAGCAGCCAAGGGACAGCCACTAACTATGGCTACACCTTC.

V is TRBV19 and J is TRBJ2-7; possibly TRBD2 for D (5 bases). With 1 base removed from V and 6 bases from J, the gap between germline ends came to 10 bases. The CDR3 loop spans 13 amino acids. Germline V gives CDR1 LNHDA, CDR2 SQIVND (reference sequence). The CDR3 spells CASSIGGESEQYF. CDR3 nucleotide sequence: TGTGCCAGTAGTATAGGTGGGGAGAGCGAGCAGTACTTC. The variable domain in full, with the rest retrieved from reference TRBV19 and TRBJ2-7, is DGGITQSPKYLFRKEGQNVTLSCEQNLNHDAMYWYRQDPGQGLRLIYYSQIVNDFQKGDIAEGYSVSREKKESFPLTVTSAQKNPTAFYLCASSIGGESEQYFGPGTRLTVT.

V is TRBV27 and J is TRBJ1-2; TRBD1 agrees at 7 bases. This CDR3 comprises 13 residues. V lost 11 bases and J lost 1; bases outside the gene matches: 7. CDR1 MNHEY and CDR2 SMNVEV come from the germline V gene (reference sequence). The CDR3 here is CAAGQAGNYGYTF. As DNA, the CDR3 is TGTGCCGCTGGACAGGCCGGTAACTATGGCTACACCTTC.

V is TRBV18 and J is TRBJ2-4; a possible D gene is TRBD1 (5 bases). V dropped 3 bases and J dropped 0 bases, with 12 bases sitting between them. This CDR3 has 16 amino acids. The germline V gene has CDR1 KGHSH and CDR2 LQKENI. The CDR3: CASSPYRDRAKNIQYF. The CDR3 DNA reads TGTGCCAGCTCACCCTATCGCGACAGAGCCAAAAACATTCAGTACTTC.

The CDR3, as DNA: TGTGCCAGCAGCTTACAGGTCTATGCCTACGAGCAGTACTTC. Its protein is CASSLQVYAYEQYF. This chain joins TRBV7-8 and TRBJ2-7; no firm D call. The V end lost 2 bases, the J end lost 2 bases, and 10 bases lay between the germline ends. This CDR3 region has 14 residues. In germline, CDR1 is SGHVS, CDR2 FQNEAQ.

This clone was seen a single time. The genes are TRBV9 and TRBJ2-2, with D possibly matching TRBD2 (5 bases). CDR1 SGDLS and CDR2 YYNGEE come from the germline V gene. V lost 0 bases to trimming and J lost 1 base, with 13 bases between them. This CDR3 comprises 17 residues. Here the CDR3 DNA reads TGTGCCAGCAGCGTAGCTTTCCCGGGAAGGAACACCGGGGAGCTGTTTTTT. It encodes CASSVAFPGRNTGELFF.

The gene calls are TRBV5-6 and TRBJ2-7, with unresolved D. V shed 2 bases and J shed 2 bases, with 8 bases lying between them. The length of the CDR3 is 13 residues. Per germline, CDR1 SGHDT and CDR2 YYEEEE. The CDR3 is CASSFENPYEQYF. For the CDR3, the DNA is TGTGCCAGCAGCTTTGAGAATCCCTACGAGCAGTACTTC.

The V call is TRBV4-3, the J call TRBJ1-1, with 11 bases lining up with TRBD1. The CDR3 is 18 amino acids. Trimming removed 2 bases from V and 1 base from J; junction bases left unmatched: 9. The germline gives CDR1 LGHNA, CDR2 YSLEER. CDR3 residues: CASSQLHGTGGSNTEAFF. Here the CDR3 DNA reads TGCGCCAGCAGCCAATTACACGGGACAGGGGGATCGAACACTGAAGCTTTCTTT.

This sequence joins TRBV9 and TRBJ2-2; D perhaps matches TRBD2 (6 bases). With 3 bases removed from V and 7 bases from J, the gap between germline ends came to 10 bases. This CDR3 region has 13 residues. In germline, CDR1 is SGDLS, CDR2 YYNGEE. The CDR3 nucleotides read TGTGCCAGCAGCGCGGGGGACGACGGGGAGCTGTTTTTT. Protein sequence: CASSAGDDGELFF.

The chain has TRBV7-7 and TRBJ2-1; TRBD1 matches at 7 bases. Germline lookup yields CDR1 SSHAT and CDR2 FNYEAQ (reference sequence). Trimming removed 5 bases from V and 6 bases from J; junction bases left unmatched: 4. This CDR3 has 13 amino acids. The CDR3 here is CASSPTGFNEQFF. In DNA form, the CDR3 reads TGTGCCAGCAGCCCGACAGGGTTCAATGAGCAGTTCTTC.

The chain joins TRBV6-5 to TRBJ1-5; no clear D. V was cut by 6 bases and J by 2 bases, with 8 bases left in between. Germline CDR1 reads MNHEY; CDR2 reads SVGAGI. This CDR3 contains 13 residues. The CDR3 protein is CASSREGNQPQHF. The CDR3 DNA is TGTGCCAGCAGCCGGGAGGGCAATCAGCCCCAGCATTTT.

This chain links TRBV21-1 with TRBJ1-5. TRBV21-1 is given as a pseudogene. The length of the CDR3 is 15 residues. The CDR3 sequence: CASSSPTGAGQPQHF. CDR3 in DNA: TGTGCCAGCAGCAGCCCGACAGGAGCGGGGCAGCCCCAGCATTTT.

The chain joins TRBV27 to TRBJ2-1; 8 positions match TRBD1. J was trimmed by 7 bases and V by 5 bases; bases with no gene match: 16. CDR1 and CDR2 from the germline V gene are MNHEY and SMNVEV (reference sequence). This CDR3 region has 17 residues. Written as DNA, the CDR3 is TGTGCCAGCAGTCGGAATGGCAGGGGGCCCTTGTGGAATGAGCAGTTCTTC. It specifies CASSRNGRGPLWNEQFF.

J is TRBJ1-4 and V is TRBV7-2; perhaps TRBD1 as D (5 bases). The V gene lost 3 bases and the J gene lost 7 bases, with 12 bases spanning the gap. The CDR3 has 14 amino acids. From germline, CDR1 is SGHTA and CDR2 FQGNSA. The CDR3 reads CASSFGGVGEKLFF. CDR3 DNA sequence: TGTGCCAGCAGCTTTGGGGGGGTCGGTGAAAAACTGTTTTTT.

The chain is built from TRBV27 and TRBJ1-2, with 8 bases aligning to TRBD1. Looked up from germline, CDR1 is MNHEY and CDR2 is SMNVEV (reference sequence). The CDR3 sequence is 15 residues long. J gave up 4 bases and V 3 bases, and 7 bases lay outside the gene matches. CDR3 bases: TGTGCCAGCAGTTTTCGGACAGGGACCCTCTATGGCTACACCTTC. Residues: CASSFRTGTLYGYTF.

This clone was found once. The chain couples TRBV11-2 to TRBJ2-1, with 7 nucleotides matching TRBD1. Germline lookup yields CDR1 SGHAT and CDR2 FQNNGV. This CDR3 comprises 16 residues. V dropped 1 base and J dropped 0; count of bases not matched to a gene: 3. The CDR3: CASSLVQGSSYNEQFF. Here the CDR3 DNA reads TGTGCCAGCAGCTTAGTACAGGGGAGCTCCTACAATGAGCAGTTCTTC.

V is TRBV7-2 and J is TRBJ2-3; D perhaps matches TRBD1 (6 bases). The germline CDR1 and CDR2 sequences are SGHTA and FQGNSA. The CDR3 sequence is 15 residues long. V was pared by 1 base and J by 0 bases, with 8 bases between. In DNA, the CDR3 is TGTGCCAGCAGCTTAGTAACAGGGAGCACAGATACGCAGTATTTT. Its translation: CASSLVTGSTDTQYF.

This chain joins TRBV19 and TRBJ1-5; D not resolved. This CDR3 has 20 amino acids. The V and J ends lost 0 bases and 2 bases respectively, with 23 bases between them. CDR1 and CDR2 from the germline V gene are LNHDA and SQIVND (reference sequence). The CDR3 region has the DNA TGTGCCAGTAGTATAGATCTGTGGGTTGGCAGGAGGGAAGGCAATCAGCCCCAGCATTTT. Translation: CASSIDLWVGRREGNQPQHF.